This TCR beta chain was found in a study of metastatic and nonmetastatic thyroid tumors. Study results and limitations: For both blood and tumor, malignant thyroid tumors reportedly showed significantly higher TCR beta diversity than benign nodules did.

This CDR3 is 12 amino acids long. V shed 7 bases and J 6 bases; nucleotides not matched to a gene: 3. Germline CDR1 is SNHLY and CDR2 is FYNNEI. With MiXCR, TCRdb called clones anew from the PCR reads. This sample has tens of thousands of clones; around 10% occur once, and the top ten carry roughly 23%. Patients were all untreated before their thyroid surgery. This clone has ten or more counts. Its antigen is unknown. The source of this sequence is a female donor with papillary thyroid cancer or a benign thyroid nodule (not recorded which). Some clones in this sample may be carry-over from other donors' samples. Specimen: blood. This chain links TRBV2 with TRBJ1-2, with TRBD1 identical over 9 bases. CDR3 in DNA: TGTGCCAGCAAAGGGACAGGGAATGGCTACACCTTC. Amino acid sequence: CASKGTGNGYTF.